This is a list of T cell receptor beta chains from one sample in a study of shared clonotypes between healthy human individuals. Profiling relied on immunoSEQ multiplex PCR, and the TCRdb table lists in-frame clones only, not all of them. The sample includes about 580,000 clones, 95% to 98% seen only once; the top ten take roughly 0.29%. The source material was naive CD8+ T cells sorted from blood. The source of these receptors is a man younger than 40 in good health. The conserved cysteine and the conserved F or W are not part of the CDR3 here. D genes are given only for firm matches. The size entry is marked missing in some rows and otherwise reads once, few, many or a size class.

D,V,size,J,CDR3
.,TRBV5-4,once,TRBJ1-2,ASSLDSNYGYT
TRBD2,TRBV4-1,.,TRBJ2-7,ASSAGLAGEQY
TRBD1,TRBV4-1,.,TRBJ2-7,ASSPGQGAHEQY
.,TRBV27,.,TRBJ2-2,ASSLFTNTGELF
.,TRBV7-8,.,TRBJ2-2,ASSFLPGQLDTGELF
.,TRBV19,.,TRBJ2-1,ASSILGGGDNEQF
.,TRBV6-1,.,TRBJ2-7,ASYSGHSYEQY
TRBD2,TRBV6-5,.,TRBJ2-7,ASRPTSGSPYEQY
.,TRBV10-3,once,TRBJ2-3,AISESAGFASTDTQY
TRBD1,TRBV6-5,.,TRBJ2-1,ASSYSQGDNEQF
.,TRBV7-9,.,TRBJ2-2,ASSYYPGVPNTGELF
TRBD1,TRBV18,.,TRBJ2-6,ASSPWDRASGANVLT
TRBD2,TRBV28,.,TRBJ2-7,ASSLLTSWGQY
TRBD1,TRBV7-8,.,TRBJ2-2,ASSPRQGRELF
TRBD1,TRBV7-9,once,TRBJ1-4,ASSSLTGAHEKLF
.,TRBV7-9,.,TRBJ2-2,ASSRRSGGELF
.,TRBV5-1,.,TRBJ1-1,ASSLAAGGRFMNTEAF
.,TRBV11-2,.,TRBJ1-4,ASSRKPGSLF
TRBD1,TRBV4-1,.,TRBJ1-1,ASRRTGTFKTEAF
TRBD1,TRBV28,.,TRBJ2-7,ARCRDRAYEQY
TRBD1,TRBV6-1,.,TRBJ2-4,ASSSTGFKNIQY
.,TRBV19,.,TRBJ2-7,ASSTGDSPTYEQY
.,TRBV7-9,.,TRBJ2-7,ASSLAVGSSYEQY
.,TRBV7-9,.,TRBJ2-1,ASAKLYNEQF
.,TRBV6-1,.,TRBJ1-1,ASSADRHTEAF
.,TRBV29-1,.,TRBJ1-2,SVEDRADGYT
TRBD1,TRBV27,.,TRBJ2-4,ASSPRQGLFKNIQY
TRBD2,TRBV11-2,.,TRBJ2-5,ASSLGTSGMETQY
.,TRBV29-1,once,TRBJ1-2,SVGPENNYGYT
.,TRBV6-6,.,TRBJ2-1,ASSYSAYNEQF
TRBD2,TRBV27,.,TRBJ2-7,ASSLSTSGRYEQY
.,TRBV2,.,TRBJ1-5,ASSGGSRNQPQH
.,TRBV9,once,TRBJ2-7,ASSVEGGTSYEQY
TRBD2,TRBV27,.,TRBJ2-7,ASSSLAGPYEQY
.,TRBV7-9,.,TRBJ2-1,ASSSDDYNEQF